Each of the 13 T cell receptor beta chains below was sequenced from the same sample in a study of T cell repertoires in cytomegalovirus infection. These receptors have no identified antigens. TCRdb called the reads again in MiXCR, with one record for every CDR3 protein. The sample has some 350,000 distinct CDR3 sequences; about 27% are singletons. The source material was cultured PBMCs, sampled from culture after CMV antigen stimulation. The source of these receptors is a human donor in good health (CMV status not recorded). Some clones in this sample may be carry-over from other donors' samples.

The V call is TRBV2, the J call TRBJ1-6; D is unclear. V was trimmed by 3 bases and J by 7 bases, leaving 7 bases between them. This CDR3 region has 13 residues. The germline V gene has CDR1 SNHLY and CDR2 FYNNEI. CDR3 sequence reads: CASSELGNSPLHF. The CDR3 DNA is TGTGCCAGCAGTGAGTTGGGAAATTCACCCCTCCACTTT.

A few counts support this clonotype. The CDR3 region has the DNA TGTGCCAGCAGTTACTTGAGGAATGTAGGTGGCTACACCTTC. It encodes CASSYLRNVGGYTF. The chain joins TRBV6-5 to TRBJ1-2; D unresolved. CDR1 and CDR2 from the germline V gene are MNHEY and SVGAGI. This CDR3 has 14 residues. V was pared by 1 base and J by 7 bases, with 13 bases between.

This sequence joins TRBV7-8 and TRBJ1-2, with D unclear. CDR3 length: 17 residues. Germline loops: CDR1 SGHVS, CDR2 FQNEAQ. V gave up 1 base and J gave up 4 bases, with 19 bases separating them. CDR3 sequence: CASSLVRTEMLAYGYTF. The CDR3 region has the DNA TGTGCCAGCAGCTTAGTTCGGACGGAAATGTTGGCCTATGGCTACACCTTC. Full variable domain (outside the CDR3, taken from reference TRBV7-8 and TRBJ1-2): GAGVSQSPRYKVAKRGQDVALRCDPISGHVSLFWYQQALGQGPEFLTYFQNEAQLDKSGLPSDRFFAERPEGSVSTLKIQRTQQEDSAVYLCASSLVRTEMLAYGYTFGSGTRLTVV.

The sample holds a few counts of this clonotype. The CDR3 DNA reads as TGTGCCAGCAGCCAACTAGCGGTAGCGAACACCGGGGAGCTGTTTTTT. This gives the protein CASSQLAVANTGELFF. This rearrangement joins TRBV3-1 to TRBJ2-2; 7 bases fit TRBD2. The CDR3 spans 16 residues. Germline CDR1 and CDR2: LGHDT and YNNKEL (reference sequence). V was clipped by 2 bases and J by 0 bases; unmatched bases: 3.

This clonotype was seen only once. The chain recombines TRBV5-1 with TRBJ1-1, with TRBD1 matching over 8 bases. CDR1 and CDR2 (germline): SGHRS, YFSETQ. This CDR3 has 15 residues. V gave up 0 bases and J gave up 6 bases; unmatched junction bases: 7. CDR3 bases: TGCGCCAGCAGCTTGGCAGGGGGCGTCAGGTCTGAAGCTTTCTTT. Its translation: CASSLAGGVRSEAFF.

This clonotype was seen a few times. The chain employs TRBV6-5 and TRBJ1-6; no reliable D call. The CDR3 contains 14 residues. V gave up 11 bases and J gave up 4 bases, with 15 bases separating them. Looked up from germline, CDR1 is MNHEY and CDR2 is SVGAGI. Here the CDR3 DNA reads TGTGCCGCCACCCGCTCGGTATATAATTCACCCCTCCACTTT. This codes for CAATRSVYNSPLHF.

The V call is TRBV28, the J call TRBJ1-5; D not resolved. CDR1 MDHEN and CDR2 SYDVKM come from the germline V gene. The CDR3 consists of 15 residues. The V end lost 0 bases, the J end lost 2 bases, and 8 bases lay between the germline ends. This CDR3 is CASSLWGSGNQPQHF. Written as DNA, the CDR3 is TGTGCCAGCAGTTTATGGGGAAGTGGCAATCAGCCCCAGCATTTT.

V and J are TRBV7-2 and TRBJ2-1; 7 bases match TRBD2. V trimming: 5 bases; J trimming: 4 bases; junction bases outside the gene matches: 5. Germline V gives CDR1 SGHTA, CDR2 FQGNSA. The CDR3 extends over 14 amino acids. CDR3 nucleotides: TGTGCCAGCAGCCGACTAGCAGATTACAATGAGCAGTTCTTC. Protein: CASSRLADYNEQFF.

This chain connects TRBV20-1 to TRBJ1-1, with unresolved D. Between the trimmed V and J ends, which lost 5 bases and 1 base, there was a span of 8 bases. This CDR3 region has 12 residues. CDR1 and CDR2 (germline): DFQATT, SNEGSKA (reference sequence). The CDR3: CSAVSQNTEAFF. CDR3 coding DNA: TGCAGTGCTGTCAGTCAGAACACTGAAGCTTTCTTT.

The rearrangement uses TRBV4-2 and TRBJ2-1; 9 nucleotides agree with TRBD2. CDR3 length: 21 residues. The ends lost 3 bases at V and 0 bases at J; junction bases unmatched: 18. Germline V CDR1 and CDR2: LGHNA, YNFKEQ. CDR3 sequence reads: CASSQGTWSSGTIPSYNEQFF. In nucleotides, the CDR3 is TGTGCCAGCAGCCAGGGAACCTGGTCTAGCGGGACAATCCCCTCCTACAATGAGCAGTTCTTC.

The chain links TRBV7-2 to TRBJ2-3, with D unresolved. V was clipped by 7 bases and J by 5 bases, with 7 bases between them. This CDR3 comprises 11 residues. Per the germline V gene, CDR1 is SGHTA and CDR2 is FQGNSA. CDR3 sequence (DNA): TGTGCCAGCACCAGAAGAGATACGCAGTATTTT. It is translated as CASTRRDTQYF.

The chain recombines TRBV18 with TRBJ1-1, with D uncertain. This CDR3 has 14 residues. V was clipped by 3 bases and J by 1 base, with 9 bases between them. Germline V lookup: CDR1 KGHSH, CDR2 LQKENI. CDR3 loop: CASSPIRENTEAFF. The CDR3 bases are TGTGCCAGCTCACCGATTCGAGAGAACACTGAAGCTTTCTTT.

The CDR3 is CSAAQGAGDTQYF. The CDR3 DNA reads TGCAGTGCAGCTCAGGGGGCCGGAGATACGCAGTATTTT. V usage is TRBV20-1 and J usage is TRBJ2-3, with 8 bases lining up with TRBD1. Germline V gene sequence: CDR1 DFQATT, CDR2 SNEGSKA (reference sequence). The length of the CDR3 is 13 residues. Unmatched junction bases numbered 7, after V lost 6 bases and J lost 5 bases.